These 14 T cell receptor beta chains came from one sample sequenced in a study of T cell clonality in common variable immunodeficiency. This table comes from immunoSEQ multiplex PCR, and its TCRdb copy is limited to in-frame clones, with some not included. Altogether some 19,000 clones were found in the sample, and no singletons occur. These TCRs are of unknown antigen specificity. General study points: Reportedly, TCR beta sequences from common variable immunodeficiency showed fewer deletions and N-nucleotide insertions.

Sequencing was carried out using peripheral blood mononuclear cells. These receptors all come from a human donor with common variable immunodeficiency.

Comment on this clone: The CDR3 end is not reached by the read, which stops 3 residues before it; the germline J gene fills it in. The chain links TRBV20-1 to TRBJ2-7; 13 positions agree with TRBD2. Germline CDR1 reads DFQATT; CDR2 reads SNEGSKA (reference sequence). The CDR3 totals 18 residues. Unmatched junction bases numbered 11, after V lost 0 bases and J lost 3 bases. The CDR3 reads CSARDWDRGLAGNYEQYF. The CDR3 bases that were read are TGCAGTGCTAGAGATTGGGACAGGGGACTAGCGGGGAACTACGAG.

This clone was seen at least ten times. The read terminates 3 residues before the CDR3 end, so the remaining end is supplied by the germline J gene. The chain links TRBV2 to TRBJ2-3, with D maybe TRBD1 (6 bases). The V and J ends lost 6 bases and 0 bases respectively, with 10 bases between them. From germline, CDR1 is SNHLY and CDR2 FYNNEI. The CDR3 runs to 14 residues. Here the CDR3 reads CASRAGESTDTQYF. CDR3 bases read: TGTGCCAGCAGGGCAGGGGAAAGCACAGATACG. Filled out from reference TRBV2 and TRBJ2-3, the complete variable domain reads EPEVTQTPSHQVTQMGQEVILRCVPISNHLYFYWYRQILGQKVEFLVSFYNNEISEKSEIFDDQFSVERPDGSNFTLKIRSTKLEDSAMYFCASRAGESTDTQYFGPGTRLTVL.

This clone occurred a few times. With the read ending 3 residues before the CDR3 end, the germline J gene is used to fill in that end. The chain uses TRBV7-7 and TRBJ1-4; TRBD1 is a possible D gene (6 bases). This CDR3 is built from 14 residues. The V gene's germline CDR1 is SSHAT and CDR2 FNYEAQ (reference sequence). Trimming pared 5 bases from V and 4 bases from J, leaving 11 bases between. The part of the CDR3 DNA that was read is TGTGCCAGCAGCCCCACAGGGAGTAATGAAAAA. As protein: CASSPTGSNEK. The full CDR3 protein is CASSPTGSNEKLFF.

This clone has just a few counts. The CDR3 protein is CASRATSGRVYEQYF. The sequenced part of the CDR3 DNA is TGTGCCAGCAGGGCGACTAGCGGGAGAGTCTACGAG. The rearrangement joins TRBV2 to TRBJ2-7; 12 nucleotides agree with TRBD2. From the germline J gene comes the end of the CDR3, since the read stops 3 residues before it. The CDR3 runs 15 residues. Germline values: CDR1 SNHLY, CDR2 FYNNEI. V lost 6 bases and J lost 3; bases outside the gene matches: 6.

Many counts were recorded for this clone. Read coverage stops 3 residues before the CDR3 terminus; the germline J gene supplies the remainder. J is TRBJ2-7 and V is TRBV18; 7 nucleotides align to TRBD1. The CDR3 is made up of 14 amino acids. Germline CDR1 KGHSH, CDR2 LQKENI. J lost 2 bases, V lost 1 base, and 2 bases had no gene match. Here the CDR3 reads CASSPQTGPYEQYF. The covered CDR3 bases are TGTGCCAGCTCACCACAGACAGGGCCCTACGAG.

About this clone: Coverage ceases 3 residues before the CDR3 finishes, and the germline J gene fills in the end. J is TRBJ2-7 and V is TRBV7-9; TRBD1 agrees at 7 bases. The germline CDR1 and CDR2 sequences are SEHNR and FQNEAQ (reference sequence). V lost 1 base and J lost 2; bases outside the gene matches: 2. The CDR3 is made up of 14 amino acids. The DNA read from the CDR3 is TGTGCCAGCAGCTTAGTAGGGGGCACCTACGAG. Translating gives CASSLVGGTYE. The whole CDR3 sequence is CASSLVGGTYEQYF.

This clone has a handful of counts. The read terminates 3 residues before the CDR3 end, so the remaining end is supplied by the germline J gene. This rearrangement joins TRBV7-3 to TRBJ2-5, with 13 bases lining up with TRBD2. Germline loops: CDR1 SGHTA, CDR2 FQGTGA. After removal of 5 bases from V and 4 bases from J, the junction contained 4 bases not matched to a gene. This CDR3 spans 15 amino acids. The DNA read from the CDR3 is TGTGCCAGCAGCCCTGGACTAGCGGGAGCAGAGACC. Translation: CASSPGLAGAET. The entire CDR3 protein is CASSPGLAGAETQYF.

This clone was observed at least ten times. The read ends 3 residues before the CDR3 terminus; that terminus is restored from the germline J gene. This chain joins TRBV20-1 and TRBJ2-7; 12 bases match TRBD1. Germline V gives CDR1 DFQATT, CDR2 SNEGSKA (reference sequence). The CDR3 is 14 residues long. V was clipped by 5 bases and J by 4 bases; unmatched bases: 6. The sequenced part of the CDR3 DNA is TGCAGTGCTGCCGGGACAGGGGGCGCGTACGAG. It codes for CSAAGTGGAYE. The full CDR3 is CSAAGTGGAYEQYF.

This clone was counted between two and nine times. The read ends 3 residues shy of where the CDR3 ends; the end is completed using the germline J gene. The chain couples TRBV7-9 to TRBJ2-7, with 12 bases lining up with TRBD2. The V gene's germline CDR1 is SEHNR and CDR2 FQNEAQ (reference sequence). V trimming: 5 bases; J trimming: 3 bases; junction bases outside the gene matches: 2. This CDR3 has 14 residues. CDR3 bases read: TGTGCCAGCAGCCGGACTAGCGGGGACTACGAG. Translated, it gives CASSRTSGDYE. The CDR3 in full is CASSRTSGDYEQYF.

The DNA read from the CDR3 is TGTGCCAGCAGTAAGACTAGCGGGAGTATGGAGACC. Amino acid sequence: CASSKTSGSMET. The complete CDR3 protein is CASSKTSGSMETQYF. The V call is TRBV6-4, the J call TRBJ2-5; 12 nucleotides match TRBD2. Coverage ceases 3 residues before the CDR3 finishes, and the germline J gene fills in the end. Germline trimming cut 5 bases from V and 5 bases from J; bases unmatched to any gene: 6. This CDR3 spans 15 amino acids. CDR1 and CDR2 (germline): MRHNA, SNTAGT.

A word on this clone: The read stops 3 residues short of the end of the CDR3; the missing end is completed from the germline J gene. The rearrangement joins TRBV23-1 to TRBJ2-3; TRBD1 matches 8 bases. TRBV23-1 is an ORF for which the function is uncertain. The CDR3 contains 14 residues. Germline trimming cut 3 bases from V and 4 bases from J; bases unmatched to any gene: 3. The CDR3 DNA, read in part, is TGCGCCAGCAGTCATGGGACAGGCGCAGATACG. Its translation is CASSHGTGADT. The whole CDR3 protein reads CASSHGTGADTQYF.

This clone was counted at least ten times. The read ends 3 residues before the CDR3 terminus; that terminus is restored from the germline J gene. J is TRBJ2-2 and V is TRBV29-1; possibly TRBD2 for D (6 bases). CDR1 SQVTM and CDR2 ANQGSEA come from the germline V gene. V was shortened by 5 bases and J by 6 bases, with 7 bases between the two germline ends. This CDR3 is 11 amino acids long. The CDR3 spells CSVWGAGELFF. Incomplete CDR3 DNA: TGCAGCGTTTGGGGGGCCGGGGAG.

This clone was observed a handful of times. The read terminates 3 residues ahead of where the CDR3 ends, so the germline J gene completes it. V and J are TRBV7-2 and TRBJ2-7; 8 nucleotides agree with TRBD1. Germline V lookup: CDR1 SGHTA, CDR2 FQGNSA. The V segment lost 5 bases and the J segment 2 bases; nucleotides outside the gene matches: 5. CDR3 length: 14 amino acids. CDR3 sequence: CASSLGTGAYEQYF. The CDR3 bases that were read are TGTGCCAGCAGCCTCGGGACAGGAGCCTACGAG.

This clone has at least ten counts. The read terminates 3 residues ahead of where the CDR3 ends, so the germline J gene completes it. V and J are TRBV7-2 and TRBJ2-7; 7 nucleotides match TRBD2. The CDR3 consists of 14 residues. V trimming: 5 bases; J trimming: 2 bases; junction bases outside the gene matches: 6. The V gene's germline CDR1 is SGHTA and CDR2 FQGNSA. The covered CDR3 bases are TGTGCCAGCAGCCCCGCTAGCGGAGCCTACGAG. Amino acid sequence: CASSPASGAYE. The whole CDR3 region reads CASSPASGAYEQYF.